Listed here are 9 T cell receptor beta chains from one sample, sequenced in a study of preoperative IRX-2 immunotherapy in early breast cancer. The treatment denotes: preoperative locoregional IRX-2 cytokine immunotherapy. Clones were read by immunoSEQ multiplex PCR, and TCRdb kept only the in-frame ones, dropping some. Of roughly 42,000 clones in the sample, 60% to 80% were seen once. The sample in question was tumor tissue, obtained after IRX-2 immunotherapy. All receptors derive from a human donor with breast cancer.

The chain uses TRBV16 and TRBJ2-1; D gene unclear. The CDR3 runs 16 residues. Germline V gene sequence: CDR1 KGHSY, CDR2 FQNENV. Deletions cut 2 bases from V and 0 bases from J, with 11 bases between. CDR3 coding DNA: TGTGCCAGCAGCCAACACTTAACTGGCTCCTACAATGAGCAGTTCTTC. Amino acids: CASSQHLTGSYNEQFF. The whole variable domain, filled in from reference TRBV16 and TRBJ2-1, reads GEEVAQTPKHLVRGEGQKAKLYCAPIKGHSYVFWYQQVLKNEFKFLISFQNENVFDETGMPKERFSAKCLPNSPCSLEIQATKLEDSAVYFCASSQHLTGSYNEQFFGPGTRLTVL.

This clone has only a few counts. The rearrangement joins TRBV11-3 to TRBJ1-3; D gene ambiguous. Germline V gene sequence: CDR1 SGHNT, CDR2 YENEEA. The CDR3 has 16 residues. V lost 8 bases to trimming and J lost 2 bases, with 19 bases between them. This CDR3 is CASDASHHRAGNTIYF. Here the CDR3 DNA reads TGTGCCAGCGACGCCAGCCATCATAGGGCTGGAAACACCATATATTTT.

This clone was counted once. The rearrangement links TRBV25-1 to TRBJ2-6; no reliable D call. Trimming stripped 10 bases from V and 1 base from J, with 8 bases between. Germline lookup yields CDR1 MGHDK and CDR2 SYGVNS. This CDR3 spans 13 amino acids. This chain's CDR3 is CAMSESGANVLTF. The CDR3 nucleotides read TGTGCCATGTCGGAATCTGGGGCCAACGTCCTGACTTTC.

The genes are TRBV6-8 and TRBJ1-2; a weak D match, TRBD1 (5 bases). The germline CDR1 and CDR2 sequences are MNHGY and SAAAGT. This CDR3 region has 16 residues. Trimming removed 8 bases from V and 2 bases from J, with 21 bases in between. The CDR3 DNA reads TGTGCCAGCTTCGGCACTGGAGGGGTCAGAAACTATGGCTACACCTTC. This codes for CASFGTGGVRNYGYTF.

A note on this clone: An end of the junction differs from the germline gene, which may be a read error. This chain links TRBV7-7 with TRBJ2-1; 8 bases are shared with TRBD2. Germline V CDR1 and CDR2: SSHAT, FNYEAQ (reference sequence). This CDR3 spans 16 amino acids. CDR3 in DNA: TGTGCCAGCAGTCGGGAAGGACTAGCCCTCTACAATGAACAGTTCTTC. Translation gives CASSREGLALYNEQFF. Variable domain in full (rest from reference TRBV7-7 and TRBJ2-1): GAGVSQSPRYKVTKRGQDVTLRCDPISSHATLYWYQQALGQGPEFLTYFNYEAQPDKSGLPSDRFSAERPEGSISTLTIQRTEQRDSAMYRCASSREGLALYNEQFFGPGTRLTVL.

The rearrangement links TRBV28 to TRBJ2-7, with 7 bases that match TRBD1. With V trimmed by 5 bases and J by 0 bases, 4 bases remained unmatched. Germline V gene lookup returns CDR1 MDHEN and CDR2 SYDVKM. The CDR3 has 14 amino acids. The CDR3 DNA is TGTGCCAGCAGTCCCGGGGACAGCTCCTACGAGCAGTACTTC. It translates to CASSPGDSSYEQYF.

As regards this clone: An end of the junction does not agree with germline; a read error may underlie this. This chain links TRBV19 with TRBJ1-1; D is possibly TRBD1 (6 bases). This CDR3 is built from 15 residues. Germline CDR1 LNHDA, CDR2 SQIVND (reference sequence). CDR3 sequence (DNA): TGTACCAGTAGTATCCTGGGGGCCCTGAACACTGAAGCTTTCTTT. Protein sequence: CTSSILGALNTEAFF.

This clone has more than one count but fewer than ten. The rearrangement joins TRBV6-8 to TRBJ1-3; D not certain. V shed 2 bases and J shed 4 bases, with 9 bases lying between them. This CDR3 has 14 amino acids. Looked up from germline, CDR1 is MNHGY and CDR2 is SAAAGT. CDR3 protein: CASSYREGGNTIYF. In nucleotides, the CDR3 is TGTGCCAGCAGTTACAGGGAAGGCGGAAACACCATATATTTT.

With regard to this clone: Mismatch with germline at one junction end may stem from a read error. The DNA of the CDR3 is TGTGTCAGTAGTATAGACGGGCCCTCCTACGAGCAGTACTTC. It yields the protein CVSSIDGPSYEQYF. The chain recombines TRBV19 with TRBJ2-7; no clear D. Germline V lookup: CDR1 LNHDA, CDR2 SQIVND (reference sequence). The CDR3 totals 14 residues.